The clone carrying this T cell receptor beta chain was observed a few times. This CDR3 spans 14 amino acids. Trimming stripped 4 bases from V and 6 bases from J, with 17 bases between. Germline V gene lookup returns CDR1 SGHRS and CDR2 YFSETQ. Primed by a sample-barcoded 5' primer and a J-beta primer mix, a second PCR proceeded for about 7 to 11 cycles. Via MiXCR, TCRdb re-called the 5' RACE reads, giving one row per CDR3 protein. This sample yields around 970,000 distinct CDR3 sequences, of which roughly 51% are seen a single time; 20% to 25% belongs to the top ten. These data originate in a study of blood T cells in healthy people across ages.

This receptor was taken from a woman aged 55-70 years in good health. Sequenced input: blood. The chain is built from TRBV5-1 and TRBJ2-7, with a weak D call TRBD1 (6 bases). Here the CDR3 reads CASSPATGTVEQYF. DNA for the CDR3: TGCGCCAGCAGCCCCGCGACAGGAACCGTCGAGCAGTACTTC.